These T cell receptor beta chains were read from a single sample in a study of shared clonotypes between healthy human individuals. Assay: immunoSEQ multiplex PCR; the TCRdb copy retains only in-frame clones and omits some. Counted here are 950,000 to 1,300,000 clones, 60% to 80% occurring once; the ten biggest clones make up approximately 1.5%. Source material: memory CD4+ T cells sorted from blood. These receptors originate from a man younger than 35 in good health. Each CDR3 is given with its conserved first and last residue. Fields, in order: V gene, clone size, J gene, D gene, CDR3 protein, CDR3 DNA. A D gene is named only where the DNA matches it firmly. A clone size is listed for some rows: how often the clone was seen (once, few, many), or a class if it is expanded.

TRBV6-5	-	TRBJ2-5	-	CASRPLNQETQYF	TGTGCCAGCAGACCCCTAAACCAAGAGACCCAGTACTTC
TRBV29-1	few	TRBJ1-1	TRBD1	CSVTGTGAMNTEAFF	TGCAGCGTTACCGGGACAGGGGCAATGAACACTGAAGCTTTCTTT
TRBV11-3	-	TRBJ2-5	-	CASSPGVADQETQYF	TGTGCCAGCAGCCCAGGGGTTGCGGACCAAGAGACCCAGTACTTC
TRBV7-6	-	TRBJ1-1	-	CASSPRKNTEAFF	TGTGCCAGCAGCCCCCGCAAGAACACTGAAGCTTTCTTT
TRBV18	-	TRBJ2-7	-	CASSPLEEAYEQYF	TGTGCCAGCTCACCACTCGAGGAGGCCTACGAGCAGTACTTC
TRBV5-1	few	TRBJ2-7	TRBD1	CASIPGTDSYEQYF	TGCGCCAGCATCCCCGGGACAGACTCCTACGAGCAGTACTTC
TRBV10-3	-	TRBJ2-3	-	CAIQGGGASTDTQYF	TGTGCCATCCAGGGGGGTGGTGCTAGCACAGATACGCAGTATTTT
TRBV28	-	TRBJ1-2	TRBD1	CASSSASGQAILGYTF	TGTGCCAGCAGTTCCGCCTCGGGACAGGCTATACTAGGCTACACCTTC
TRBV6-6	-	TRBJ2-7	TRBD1	CASRTGTGSREQYF	TGTGCCAGCAGGACGGGGACAGGGAGTAGGGAGCAGTACTTC
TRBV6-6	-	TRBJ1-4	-	CASRRGLVEKLFF	TGTGCCAGCAGAAGAGGACTGGTTGAAAAACTGTTTTTT
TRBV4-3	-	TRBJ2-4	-	CASSQTMTGSKNIQYF	TGCGCCAGCAGCCAAACCATGACGGGCTCCAAAAACATTCAGTACTTC
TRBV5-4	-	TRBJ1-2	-	CASSLFQGNYGYTF	TGTGCCAGCAGCTTGTTTCAGGGTAACTATGGCTACACCTTC
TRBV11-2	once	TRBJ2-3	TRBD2	CASAPGLVTDTQYF	TGTGCCAGCGCACCGGGACTAGTCACAGATACGCAGTATTTT
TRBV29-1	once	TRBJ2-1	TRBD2	CSVEWGGRYNEQFF	TGCAGCGTTGAATGGGGGGGTAGATACAATGAGCAGTTCTTC
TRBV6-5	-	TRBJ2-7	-	CASSQQGTISYEQYF	TGTGCCAGCAGTCAACAGGGGACTATAAGCTACGAGCAGTACTTC
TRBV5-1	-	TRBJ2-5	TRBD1	CASSLEGTGGSETQYF	TGCGCCAGCAGCTTGGAGGGGACAGGGGGTAGTGAGACCCAGTACTTC
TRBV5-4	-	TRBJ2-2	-	CASSLGGVGTGELFF	TGTGCCAGCAGCCTAGGGGGAGTTGGAACCGGGGAGCTGTTTTTT
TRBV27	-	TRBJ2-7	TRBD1	CASREGQGPYEQYF	TGTGCCAGCAGGGAGGGACAGGGTCCCTACGAGCAGTACTTC
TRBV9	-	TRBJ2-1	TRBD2	CASSSQVAGGSGQFF	TGTGCCAGCAGTTCACAAGTAGCGGGAGGATCGGGGCAGTTCTTC
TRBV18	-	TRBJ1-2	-	CASSPGESGYTF	TGTGCCAGCTCACCGGGGGAAAGTGGCTACACCTTC
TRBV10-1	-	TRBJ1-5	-	CAGPLRFVQPQHF	TGCGCCGGCCCTCTTCGATTTGTGCAGCCCCAGCATTTT
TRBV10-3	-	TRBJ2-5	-	CAISDGGLQETQYF	TGTGCCATCAGTGATGGCGGTTTACAAGAGACCCAGTACTTC
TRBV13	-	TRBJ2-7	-	CASSLGAGEQYF	TGTGCCAGCAGCCTCGGGGCGGGGGAGCAGTACTTC
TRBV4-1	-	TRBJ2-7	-	CASSRGQGSYEQYF	TGCGCCAGCAGCCGTGGGCAGGGGTCCTACGAGCAGTACTTC
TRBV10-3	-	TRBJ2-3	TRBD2	CAISNTGGTDTQYF	TGTGCCATCAGTAACACGGGGGGAACAGATACGCAGTATTTT
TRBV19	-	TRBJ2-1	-	CASTSSYNEQFF	TGTGCCAGTACGAGCTCCTACAATGAGCAGTTCTTC
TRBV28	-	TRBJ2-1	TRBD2	CASSLGGSFEQFF	TGTGCCAGCAGTTTGGGCGGGAGTTTCGAGCAGTTCTTC
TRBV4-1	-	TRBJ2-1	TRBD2	CASSQDRTSGSYNEQFF	TGCGCCAGCAGCCAAGATAGGACTAGCGGATCCTACAATGAGCAGTTCTTC
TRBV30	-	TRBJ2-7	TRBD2	CAWSAGTTRLYEQYF	TGTGCCTGGAGTGCCGGGACTACCCGATTATACGAGCAGTACTTC
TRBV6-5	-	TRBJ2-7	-	CASSYSSPARAYEQYF	TGTGCCAGCAGTTACTCGAGTCCAGCGAGAGCCTACGAGCAGTACTTC
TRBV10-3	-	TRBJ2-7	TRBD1	CAISEIGQGGEQYF	TGTGCCATCAGTGAGATAGGACAGGGTGGCGAGCAGTACTTC
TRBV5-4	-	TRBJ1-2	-	CASSLESRNYGYTF	TGTGCCAGCAGCTTGGAGTCCAGAAACTATGGCTACACCTTC
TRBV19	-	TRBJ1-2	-	CASSRYGPSSYGYTF	TGTGCCAGTAGTCGATACGGGCCCAGCTCGTATGGCTACACCTTC
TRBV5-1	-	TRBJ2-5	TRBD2	CASSWLLAAQTFQETQYF	TGCGCCAGCAGCTGGTTACTAGCGGCCCAGACTTTCCAAGAGACCCAGTACTTC
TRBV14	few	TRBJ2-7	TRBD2	CASSQRTSGYEQYF	TGTGCCAGCAGCCAAAGGACTAGCGGCTACGAGCAGTACTTC
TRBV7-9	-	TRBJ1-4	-	CASSSGEKLFF	TGTGCCAGCAGCTCAGGGGAAAAACTGTTTTTT
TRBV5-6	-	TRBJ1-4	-	CASSLSGKGEKLFF	TGTGCCAGCAGCTTATCAGGAAAGGGTGAAAAACTGTTTTTT